One T cell receptor (beta chain) is described in this entry. The antigen remains undetermined. The data stem from a study of naive and memory T cell subsets. Study-level points and caveats: Clonotypes are single alpha or beta chains, not paired receptors. Over 95% of naive TCR sequences appeared only once after error correction, unlike memory subsets.

The beta constant-region primer was an equimolar mix of two oligonucleotides covering TRBC1 and TRBC2. Ligated cDNA was amplified by four rounds of PCR with nested alpha and beta constant-region primers and SP2. Using its own MiXCR run on the UMI-ligation and nested PCR reads, TCRdb lists one record per CDR3 protein. The data hold more than 100,000 distinct CDR3 sequences, with just over 35% observed a single time. The sample consisted of central memory CD4+ T cells from blood. This receptor was obtained from a human donor in good health.

The CDR3 region is CASSRDSQMGGYTF. The CDR3 DNA reads as TGTGCCAGCAGCCGGGACTCCCAAATGGGTGGCTACACCTTC. The chain carries TRBV7-9 and TRBJ1-2; D is perhaps TRBD1 (5 bases). The ends were cut back, 5 bases at V and 7 bases at J, with 17 bases in the middle. This CDR3 has 14 amino acids. The germline V gene has CDR1 SEHNR and CDR2 FQNEAQ (reference sequence).